This paragraph covers one T cell receptor beta chain sequence. The CDR3 contains 14 residues. CDR1 and CDR2 (germline): SGHRS, YFSETQ. Trimming took 5 bases from V and 4 from J; bases not matched to a gene: 7. This entry belongs to a study of T cells in Graves' hyperthyroidism and ophthalmopathy. Amplified regions were TCR beta CDR3 sequences from RNA transcripts. TCR CDR3 underwent first-round RT-PCR with the HTBI primer set. TCRdb fed the multiplex PCR reads into MiXCR, producing one record per CDR3 protein. The repertoire consists of roughly 580,000 distinct CDR3 sequences, with around 46% occurring once and the leading ten covering roughly 8.2%.

Sequences were obtained from peripheral blood or thyroid tissue (not recorded which). The J gene is TRBJ2-7, the V gene TRBV5-1; 9 nucleotides agree with TRBD1. This clonotype was obtained from a woman between 18 and 29 years old with Graves' hyperthyroidism. The CDR3 loop is CASRLADRGYEQYF. The CDR3 DNA reads TGCGCCAGCAGGCTCGCCGACAGGGGGTACGAGCAGTACTTC.